This T cell receptor (beta chain) was recovered during a study of cytomegalovirus exposure and HLA in healthy donors. The study, taken as a whole, reports: Later analysis associated a missense DCLRE1C variant with TCR beta V- and J-gene trimming.

Comments on this clone: Its antigen is as yet unknown.

The CDR3 contains 16 residues. The ends were cut back, 0 bases at V and 1 base at J, with 12 bases in the middle. From germline, CDR1 is MNHEY and CDR2 SVGAGI. 13 Jbeta primers and 60 Vbeta primers were used for the PCR. Clones were sequenced by immunoSEQ multiplex PCR, and TCRdb holds only the in-frame ones, with some missing. The data hold approximately 170,000 clones, with around 68% observed a single time. The gene calls are TRBV6-5 and TRBJ1-1; D might be TRBD1 (5 bases). Sequencing was done on a sample of PBMCs. This sequence was found in a man between 50 and 59 years old in good health and CMV-seronegative. CDR3 nucleotides: TGTGCCAGCAGTTACTCGCCACAGGAACCGAACACTGAAGCTTTCTTT. Encoded protein: CASSYSPQEPNTEAFF.